Following are 22 T cell receptor beta chains from one sample sequenced in a study of blood T cell repertoires in COVID-19. Measured with immunoSEQ multiplex PCR; TCRdb has only the in-frame clones, and not every one. The repertoire holds about 82,000 clones, with 75% to 90% as singletons. Sequencing was done on a sample of PBMCs or T cells enriched from blood (not recorded which). Receptors originate from a woman between 50 and 59 years old with acute COVID-19.

The count of this clone is one. V and J are TRBV2 and TRBJ1-1; 9 bases map to TRBD1. This CDR3 has 14 residues. V lost 4 bases and J lost 8; bases outside the gene matches: 8. Germline V gene sequence: CDR1 SNHLY, CDR2 FYNNEI. CDR3 sequence reads: CASSAWDREGEAFF. The CDR3 coding sequence is TGTGCCAGCAGTGCCTGGGACAGGGAGGGAGAAGCTTTCTTT.

The V and J genes are TRBV6-5 and TRBJ1-5; D is possibly TRBD1 (5 bases). The V end lost 6 bases, the J end lost 5 bases, and 17 bases lay between the germline ends. This CDR3 region has 15 residues. Per the germline V gene, CDR1 is MNHEY and CDR2 is SVGAGI. The chain's CDR3 is CASSSSGSGDQPQHF. CDR3 DNA: TGTGCCAGCAGCTCCTCAGGGAGCGGGGATCAGCCCCAGCATTTT.

This sequence joins TRBV19 and TRBJ2-3; the D gene is possibly TRBD1 (6 bases). CDR1 is LNHDA, CDR2 SQIVND, per germline (reference sequence). The CDR3 consists of 14 residues. V was clipped by 3 bases and J by 6 bases, with 13 bases between them. In nucleotides, the CDR3 is TGTGCCAGTAGTATCGGGAACAGGGCGGATACGCAGTATTTT. Protein product: CASSIGNRADTQYF.

The chain uses TRBV20-1 and TRBJ1-2; 7 bases are a match to TRBD1. Germline values: CDR1 DFQATT, CDR2 SNEGSKA (reference sequence). The CDR3 loop spans 13 amino acids. V lost 4 bases to trimming and J lost 4 bases; unmatched junction nucleotides: 6. CDR3 residues: CSANDRVGYGYTF. The CDR3 region has the DNA TGCAGTGCTAATGACAGGGTGGGCTATGGCTACACCTTC.

This rearrangement joins TRBV6-2 or TRBV6-3 to TRBJ2-1; 11 bases fit TRBD1. The J segment lost 5 bases and the V segment lost 1 base, leaving 4 bases of the junction unmatched. The CDR3 has 16 residues. CDR1 is MNHEY and CDR2 is SVGEGT in the germline V gene. The CDR3 sequence is CASSYFRDRGNNEQFF. As DNA, the CDR3 is TGTGCCAGCAGTTACTTCCGGGACAGGGGGAACAATGAGCAGTTCTTC.

The chain employs TRBV2 and TRBJ2-5; 7 bases agree with TRBD1. This CDR3 region has 15 residues. Per germline, CDR1 SNHLY and CDR2 FYNNEI. The junction had 5 bases not matched to a gene; V was cut back by 4 bases and J by 0 bases. The CDR3, as DNA: TGTGCCAGCAGTGTGGCCGGGACAGACCAAGAGACCCAGTACTTC. This codes for CASSVAGTDQETQYF.

The chain carries TRBV18 and TRBJ1-4; TRBD1 matches at 8 bases. The CDR3 totals 14 residues. The V gene's germline CDR1 is KGHSH and CDR2 LQKENI. The junction had 0 bases not matched to a gene; V was cut back by 4 bases and J by 2 bases. The CDR3 region has the DNA TGTGCCAGCTCACGGACAGGGACTAATGAAAAACTGTTTTTT. It translates to CASSRTGTNEKLFF. Filled out from reference TRBV18 and TRBJ1-4, the complete variable domain reads NAGVMQNPRHLVRRRGQEARLRCSPMKGHSHVYWYRQLPEEGLKFMVYLQKENIIDESGMPKERFSAEFPKEGPSILRIQQVVRGDSAAYFCASSRTGTNEKLFFGSGTQLSVL.

This rearrangement joins TRBV27 to TRBJ1-1; no clear D. This CDR3 contains 12 residues. V lost 9 bases to trimming and J lost 5 bases, with 13 bases between them. CDR1 is MNHEY and CDR2 is SMNVEV in the germline V gene (reference sequence). The DNA for the CDR3 is TGTGCCAGTCGACGGGGTGGAACTGAAGCTTTCTTT. This sequence encodes CASRRGGTEAFF.

The CDR3 nucleotides are TGTGCCAGCAGCTTGGGGCAGAGCGAATTCAGCCCCCTCCACTTT. This sequence encodes CASSLGQSEFSPLHF. This sequence joins TRBV5-6 and TRBJ1-6; D is unresolved. Per germline, CDR1 SGHDT and CDR2 YYEEEE. The ends were cut back, 0 bases at V and 13 bases at J, with 17 bases in the middle. The CDR3 totals 15 residues.

This chain uses TRBV3-1 (or the pseudogene TRBV3-2) with TRBJ2-3, with D unresolved. The V end was cut by 0 bases, the J end by 0 bases, with 7 bases between. CDR1 and CDR2 from the germline V gene are LGHDT and YNNKEL (reference sequence). CDR3 size: 15 residues. The CDR3, as DNA: TGTGCCAGCAGCCAAGAATACTACAGCACAGATACGCAGTATTTT. Its translation is CASSQEYYSTDTQYF.

The genes are TRBV5-1 and TRBJ1-6; D may be TRBD1 (6 bases). The CDR3 is made up of 15 amino acids. Germline CDR1 reads SGHRS; CDR2 reads YFSETQ. V was pared by 0 bases and J by 5 bases, with 9 bases between. The chain's CDR3 is CASSLGQANNSPLHF. The CDR3 nucleotides are TGCGCCAGCAGCTTGGGACAGGCAAATAATTCACCCCTCCACTTT.

This rearrangement joins TRBV6-5 to TRBJ2-7; TRBD2 might be the D (6 bases). The CDR3 has 15 residues. CDR1 is MNHEY and CDR2 is SVGAGI in the germline V gene. V lost 7 bases and J lost 0, with 16 bases in between. The CDR3 DNA sequence: TGTGCCAGCACCGAGGGTAGGACTAACTCCTACGAGCAGTACTTC. It translates to CASTEGRTNSYEQYF.

This chain joins TRBV10-3 and TRBJ1-1, with TRBD1 matching over 12 bases. This CDR3 region has 14 residues. J gave up 6 bases and V 7 bases, and 6 bases lay outside the gene matches. The germline V gene encodes CDR1 ENHRY and CDR2 SYGVKD. CDR3: CAITLGQGAAEAFF. CDR3 sequence (DNA): TGTGCCATCACCCTGGGACAGGGGGCCGCTGAAGCTTTCTTT.

The chain is built from TRBV19 and TRBJ1-5; 7 bases are a match to TRBD1. CDR1 is LNHDA and CDR2 is SQIVND in the germline V gene (reference sequence). CDR3 size: 17 residues. Trimming took 5 bases from V and 0 from J; bases not matched to a gene: 10. For the CDR3, the DNA is TGTGCCAGTAGTCCCCCAGACAGGGTCTATAGCAATCAGCCCCAGCATTTT. It codes for CASSPPDRVYSNQPQHF. The variable domain in full, completed from reference TRBV19 and TRBJ1-5, reads DGGITQSPKYLFRKEGQNVTLSCEQNLNHDAMYWYRQDPGQGLRLIYYSQIVNDFQKGDIAEGYSVSREKKESFPLTVTSAQKNPTAFYLCASSPPDRVYSNQPQHFGDGTRLSIL.

This clone was counted a single time. The chain uses TRBV7-8 and TRBJ2-2; D remains unclear. There are 10 residues in the CDR3. Per germline, CDR1 SGHVS and CDR2 FQNEAQ. Trimming stripped 10 bases from V and 7 bases from J, with 7 bases between. The CDR3 bases are TGTGCCACCCTAATCGGGGAGCTGTTTTTT. It specifies CATLIGELFF.

This chain uses TRBV5-1 with TRBJ1-1; 12 bases agree with TRBD1. The CDR3 totals 16 residues. The V and J ends lost 5 bases and 0 bases, in that order; junction bases with no gene match: 5. The germline V gene has CDR1 SGHRS and CDR2 YFSETQ. The CDR3 here is CASRAGTGGMNTEAFF. For the CDR3, the DNA is TGCGCCAGCAGGGCCGGGACAGGGGGCATGAACACTGAAGCTTTCTTT. The full variable domain, rest sourced from reference TRBV5-1 and TRBJ1-1, is KAGVTQTPRYLIKTRGQQVTLSCSPISGHRSVSWYQQTPGQGLQFLFEYFSETQRNKGNFPGRFSGRQFSNSRSEMNVSTLELGDSALYLCASRAGTGGMNTEAFFGQGTRLTVV.

J is TRBJ2-7 and V is TRBV30, with D hard to call. This CDR3 is 12 amino acids long. The V and J ends lost 4 bases and 0 bases respectively, with 7 bases between them. The germline V gene has CDR1 GTSNPN and CDR2 SVGIG (reference sequence). The CDR3 nucleotides read TGTGCCTGGAATGTCTACTCCTACGAGCAGTACTTC. Amino acid sequence: CAWNVYSYEQYF.

V gene TRBV6-2 or TRBV6-3 combines with J gene TRBJ1-5, with 8 bases aligning to TRBD1. This CDR3 region has 14 residues. The germline CDR1 and CDR2 sequences are MNHEY and SVGEGT. Trimming cost V 6 bases and J 2 bases; bases outside gene matches: 3. Here the CDR3 reads CASSKDRGNQPQHF. CDR3 bases: TGTGCCAGCAGCAAGGACAGGGGCAATCAGCCCCAGCATTTT.

The rearrangement uses TRBV7-8 and TRBJ1-1, with 8 bases aligning to TRBD1. Germline V gene lookup returns CDR1 SGHVS and CDR2 FQNEAQ. V trimming: 7 bases; J trimming: 7 bases; junction bases outside the gene matches: 8. The CDR3 has 13 amino acids. This chain's CDR3 is CASTRQGYGEAFF. The CDR3 DNA reads TGTGCCAGCACCCGACAGGGGTACGGTGAAGCTTTCTTT.

The chain couples TRBV30 to TRBJ2-5; no reliable D call. V lost 0 bases and J 4 bases, leaving 6 bases between the germline ends. This CDR3 is 12 amino acids long. Germline CDR1 reads GTSNPN; CDR2 reads SVGIG (reference sequence). The CDR3 coding sequence is TGTGCCTGGAGTGTCAACGGAGAGACCCAGTACTTC. Protein product: CAWSVNGETQYF.

The V call is TRBV7-2, the J call TRBJ2-3; 11 nucleotides agree with TRBD2. The CDR3 has 15 residues. In germline, CDR1 is SGHTA, CDR2 FQGNSA. Germline trimming cut 3 bases from V and 3 bases from J; bases unmatched to any gene: 2. CDR3 sequence (DNA): TGTGCCAGCAGCTTCAGACTAGCGGGAACAGATACGCAGTATTTT. As protein: CASSFRLAGTDTQYF.

CDR3 protein: CAWSVLAYEQYF. The CDR3 DNA reads as TGTGCCTGGAGTGTACTAGCCTACGAGCAGTACTTC. J is TRBJ2-7 and V is TRBV30; maybe TRBD2 (5 bases). The CDR3 sequence is 12 residues long. V lost 0 bases and J 2 bases, leaving 5 bases between the germline ends. Per germline, CDR1 GTSNPN and CDR2 SVGIG (reference sequence).